The 13 T cell receptor beta chains below were found in one sample sequenced in a study of T cells in Graves' hyperthyroidism and ophthalmopathy. Using RNA transcripts as the source, TCR beta CDR3 regions were amplified. Primed by the HTBI set, a first-round RT-PCR was run on the TCR CDR3. TCRdb redid the calling of the multiplex PCR reads with MiXCR, one entry per CDR3 protein. The sample includes hundreds of thousands of distinct CDR3 sequences, around 15% of them seen just once. Material: blood. The receptors shown here come from a young woman with Graves' hyperthyroidism.

This chain joins TRBV4-1 and TRBJ2-1, with D maybe TRBD2 (6 bases). CDR3 length: 18 amino acids. The germline V gene encodes CDR1 MGHRA and CDR2 YSYEKL. The germline V and J ends were trimmed by 0 bases and 4 bases, with 19 bases remaining between them. As DNA, the CDR3 is TGCGCCAGCAGCCAAGATAAGGGCTCACGGGGGATGTACAATGAGCAGTTCTTC. Amino acid sequence: CASSQDKGSRGMYNEQFF.

The rearrangement uses TRBV19 and TRBJ2-1; 14 bases fit TRBD2. Trimming removed 6 bases from V and 3 bases from J; junction bases left unmatched: 10. The CDR3 covers 18 residues. In germline, CDR1 is LNHDA, CDR2 SQIVND (reference sequence). CDR3 amino acids: CASRGYGTSGGYYNEQFF. CDR3 coding DNA: TGTGCCAGTAGGGGTTATGGGACTAGCGGGGGATACTACAATGAGCAGTTCTTC. The full variable domain, in which reference TRBV19 and TRBJ2-1 provide the parts outside the CDR3, is DGGITQSPKYLFRKEGQNVTLSCEQNLNHDAMYWYRQDPGQGLRLIYYSQIVNDFQKGDIAEGYSVSREKKESFPLTVTSAQKNPTAFYLCASRGYGTSGGYYNEQFFGPGTRLTVL.

In this sample, this clonotype turned up many times. This rearrangement joins TRBV28 to TRBJ2-5; 9 positions match TRBD1. V shed 6 bases and J 5 bases; nucleotides not matched to a gene: 10. The CDR3 is made up of 15 amino acids. The germline V gene encodes CDR1 MDHEN and CDR2 SYDVKM. The CDR3: CASSRNPDRGETQYF. The DNA of the CDR3 is TGTGCCAGCAGCCGGAATCCGGACAGGGGTGAGACCCAGTACTTC.

This clonotype was counted between two and nine times. A read error may account for a junction end that differs from germline. V is TRBV12-3 or TRBV12-4 and J is TRBJ2-1, with 8 bases matching TRBD1. There are 14 residues in the CDR3. This CDR3 is CASSPGQAYNGQFF. CDR3 DNA: TGTGCCAGCAGTCCGGGACAGGCATACAATGGGCAGTTCTTC.

This clonotype came up many times. This chain uses TRBV28 with TRBJ2-1, with unresolved D. V lost 3 bases to trimming and J lost 9 bases, with 9 bases between them. CDR1 is MDHEN, CDR2 SYDVKM, per germline. This CDR3 has 12 amino acids. As DNA, the CDR3 is TGTGCCAGCAGTTTTAGCCGCCGTGAGCAGTTCTTC. It codes for CASSFSRREQFF.

CDR3 nucleotide sequence: TGTGCCAGCAGCACCGGACAGGGGGCGGCCGAGCAGTACTTC. Amino acid sequence: CASSTGQGAAEQYF. The chain carries TRBV7-3 and TRBJ2-7; TRBD1 agrees at 11 bases. Germline CDR1 and CDR2: SGHTA and FQGTGA. The ends lost 5 bases at V and 6 bases at J; junction bases unmatched: 6. The CDR3 runs 14 residues. The variable domain in full, with the rest retrieved from reference TRBV7-3 and TRBJ2-7, is GAGVSQTPSNKVTEKGKYVELRCDPISGHTALYWYRQSLGQGPEFLIYFQGTGAADDSGLPNDRFFAVRPEGSVSTLKIQRTERGDSAVYLCASSTGQGAAEQYFGPGTRLTVT.

The CDR3 protein is CASSQVGGGSTGELFF. DNA of the CDR3: TGTGCCAGCAGCCAAGTCGGTGGGGGAAGCACCGGGGAGCTGTTTTTT. The J gene is TRBJ2-2, the V gene TRBV14, with D possibly called TRBD1 or TRBD2 (5 bases each). Trimming stripped 1 base from V and 4 bases from J, with 13 bases between. Germline lookup yields CDR1 SGHDN and CDR2 FVKESK. The CDR3 covers 16 residues.

This clonotype occurred many times. The chain is built from TRBV28 and TRBJ2-1; possibly TRBD2 for D (6 bases). The germline V gene encodes CDR1 MDHEN and CDR2 SYDVKM. Trimming took 4 bases from V and 8 from J, leaving 9 bases between them. The CDR3 spans 12 residues. CDR3 coding DNA: TGTGCCAGCAGTTGGGGGGAGTATGAGCAGTTCTTC. Translated, it gives CASSWGEYEQFF. Filled out from reference TRBV28 and TRBJ2-1, the complete variable domain reads DVKVTQSSRYLVKRTGEKVFLECVQDMDHENMFWYRQDPGLGLRLIYFSYDVKMKEKGDIPEGYSVSREKKERFSLILESASTNQTSMYLCASSWGEYEQFFGPGTRLTVL.

The sample holds a few counts of this clonotype. The chain combines TRBV6-1 with TRBJ1-2, with D maybe TRBD1 (6 bases). Germline CDR1 and CDR2: MNHNS and SASEGT. Trimming took 6 bases from V and 2 from J, leaving 13 bases between them. The CDR3 loop spans 14 amino acids. CDR3 sequence reads: CASRHGQSNYGYTF. CDR3 DNA sequence: TGTGCCAGCAGGCACGGACAGAGCAACTATGGCTACACCTTC.

The J gene is TRBJ1-1, the V gene TRBV19; no definite D call. There are 13 residues in the CDR3. V lost 2 bases and J 1 base, leaving 5 bases between the germline ends. Per the germline V gene, CDR1 is LNHDA and CDR2 is SQIVND (reference sequence). The CDR3 reads CASSILRNTEAFF. CDR3 nucleotides: TGTGCCAGTAGTATATTGAGGAACACTGAAGCTTTCTTT.

This clonotype was counted between two and nine times. The CDR3: CSVDVVGTSGRILKETQYF. The CDR3 DNA sequence: TGCAGCGTTGATGTAGTTGGGACTAGCGGGAGGATACTCAAAGAGACCCAGTACTTC. This chain links TRBV29-1 with TRBJ2-5, with 15 bases aligning to TRBD2. This CDR3 comprises 19 residues. Germline CDR1 is SQVTM and CDR2 is ANQGSEA. V dropped 3 bases and J dropped 3; count of bases not matched to a gene: 14.

In this sample, this clonotype turned up many times. V is TRBV12-3 or TRBV12-4 and J is TRBJ2-3; 15 bases fit TRBD2. Unmatched junction bases numbered 5, after V lost 5 bases and J lost 5 bases. This CDR3 region has 16 residues. For the CDR3, the DNA is TGTGCCAGCAGTCGGACTAGCGGGAGGGCGGAAGATACGCAGTATTTT. It is translated as CASSRTSGRAEDTQYF.

This clonotype was observed at least ten times. The chain has TRBV3-1 and TRBJ2-2, with D possibly called TRBD1 or TRBD2 (5 bases each). Trimming stripped 5 bases from V and 6 bases from J, with 19 bases between. CDR1 LGHDT and CDR2 YNNKEL come from the germline V gene (reference sequence). The CDR3 length is 16 residues. In DNA, the CDR3 is TGTGCCAGCAGCTACCGGGACCTCGGTAGATCCGGGGAGCTGTTTTTT. Protein: CASSYRDLGRSGELFF.